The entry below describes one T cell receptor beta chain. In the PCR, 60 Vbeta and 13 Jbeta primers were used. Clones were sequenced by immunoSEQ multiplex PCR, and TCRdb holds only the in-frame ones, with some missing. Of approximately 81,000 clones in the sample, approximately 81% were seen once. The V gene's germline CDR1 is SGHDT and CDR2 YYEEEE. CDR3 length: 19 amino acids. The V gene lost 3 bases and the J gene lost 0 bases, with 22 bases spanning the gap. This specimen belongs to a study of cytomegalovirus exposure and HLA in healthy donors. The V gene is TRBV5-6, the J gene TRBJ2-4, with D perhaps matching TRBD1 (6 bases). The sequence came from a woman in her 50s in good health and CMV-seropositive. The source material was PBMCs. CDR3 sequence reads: CASSWFDPLQGLAKNIQYF. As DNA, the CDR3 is TGTGCCAGCAGCTGGTTTGACCCACTACAGGGTTTAGCCAAAAACATTCAGTACTTC. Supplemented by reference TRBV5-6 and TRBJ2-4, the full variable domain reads DAGVTQSPTHLIKTRGQQVTLRCSPKSGHDTVSWYQQALGQGPQFIFQYYEEEERQRGNFPDRFSGHQFPNYSSELNVNALLLGDSALYLCASSWFDPLQGLAKNIQYFGAGTRLSVL.